These T cell receptor beta chains were read from a single sample in a study of cytomegalovirus exposure and HLA in healthy donors. TCRdb's table, derived via immunoSEQ multiplex PCR, lists solely in-frame clones and lacks some. This table has 150,000 to 160,000 clones, 82% appearing once. Sequences were obtained from PBMCs. The receptors shown here come from a woman aged 50 to 60 in good health and CMV-seropositive. CDR3s include the opening cysteine and the closing phenylalanine or tryptophan. A D gene is named only where the DNA matches it firmly. Some rows mark clone size as missing; the rest say once, few, many or name a class of expanded clone.

D: .
size: .
J: TRBJ1-4
V: TRBV30
DNA: TGTGCCTGGAGTGCACAGGGTTGGTCTAATGAAAAACTGTTTTTT
CDR3: CAWSAQGWSNEKLFF

D: TRBD2
size: once
J: TRBJ2-3
V: TRBV30
DNA: TGTGCCTGGAACCACGGGGGGAAGGCAGATACGCAGTATTTT
CDR3: CAWNHGGKADTQYF

D: .
size: .
J: TRBJ2-7
V: TRBV7-7
DNA: TGTGCTAGCAGCTTAGGTCCGGGTTCCGAGCAGTACTTC
CDR3: CASSLGPGSEQYF

D: .
size: few
J: TRBJ1-3
V: TRBV6-1
DNA: TGTGCCACTACGACAGGTACGACGGGAAACACCATATATTTT
CDR3: CATTTGTTGNTIYF

D: .
size: once
J: TRBJ2-1
V: TRBV7-8
DNA: TGTGCCAGCAGCTTAGGGTCGAGAGTCAATGAGCAGTTCTTC
CDR3: CASSLGSRVNEQFF

D: .
size: once
J: TRBJ2-2
V: TRBV9
DNA: TGTGCCAGCAGATGGCAGGTCGACACCGGGGAGCTGTTTTTT
CDR3: CASRWQVDTGELFF

D: .
size: .
J: TRBJ1-6
V: TRBV19
DNA: TGTGCCAGTAGACCTCAGGGTTCCTATAATTCACCCCTCCACTTT
CDR3: CASRPQGSYNSPLHF

D: .
size: .
J: TRBJ1-2
V: TRBV19
DNA: TGTGCCAGTACTGACACAGGGATTAATGGCTACACCTTC
CDR3: CASTDTGINGYTF

D: TRBD1
size: .
J: TRBJ2-1
V: TRBV29-1
DNA: TGCAGCGTTCAGGGGGACAGCTCCCTCAATGAGCAGTTCTTC
CDR3: CSVQGDSSLNEQFF

D: TRBD1
size: once
J: TRBJ1-1
V: TRBV2
DNA: TGTGCCAGCAGCGTGGACAGGGAAGAGGGCATGAACACTGAAGCTTTCTTT
CDR3: CASSVDREEGMNTEAFF

D: .
size: .
J: TRBJ1-1
V: TRBV19
DNA: TGTGCCAGTAGTTGGGGGCTGAACACTGAAGCTTTCTTT
CDR3: CASSWGLNTEAFF

D: TRBD1
size: .
J: TRBJ1-6
V: TRBV2
DNA: TGTGCCAGCAGTGAAACGAGGGCAGGGGGCAGGAATTCACCCCTCCACTTT
CDR3: CASSETRAGGRNSPLHF

D: .
size: once
J: TRBJ2-3
V: TRBV7-6
DNA: TGTGCCAGCAGCTTAGGCACGGGGAGCACAGATACGCAGTATTTT
CDR3: CASSLGTGSTDTQYF

D: .
size: .
J: TRBJ2-7
V: TRBV27
DNA: TGTGCCAGCAGTCCCGATTCGTTCGGAGACGAGCAGTACTTC
CDR3: CASSPDSFGDEQYF

D: .
size: .
J: TRBJ1-4
V: TRBV5-8
DNA: TGTGCCAGCAGCCCCCTCCGGGGAGGAAAACTGTTTTTT
CDR3: CASSPLRGGKLFF

D: TRBD1
size: .
J: TRBJ2-7
V: TRBV9
DNA: TGTGCCAGCAGCGACGGGACAGCTGGCGAGCAGTACTTC
CDR3: CASSDGTAGEQYF

D: .
size: .
J: TRBJ2-7
V: TRBV25-1
DNA: TGTGCCAGCAGTGGACTTGGGGGGGCCCACGAGCAGTACTTC
CDR3: CASSGLGGAHEQYF

D: TRBD2
size: .
J: TRBJ2-7
V: TRBV19
DNA: TGTGCCAGTAGTTCGTCTAGCGGGGGAGCCTACGAGCAGTACTTC
CDR3: CASSSSSGGAYEQYF

D: TRBD1
size: .
J: TRBJ1-1
V: TRBV4-1
DNA: TGCGCCAGCAGCCAAGATGGCAGGGGGGCTTTCTTT
CDR3: CASSQDGRGAFF

D: TRBD1
size: .
J: TRBJ1-1
V: TRBV7-9
DNA: TGTGCCAGCAGCACTCCCGGACAGGACGAAGCTTTCTTT
CDR3: CASSTPGQDEAFF

D: .
size: .
J: TRBJ2-2
V: TRBV6-6
DNA: TGTGCCAGCAGAAGGGACTCGAACACCGGGGAGCTGTTTTTT
CDR3: CASRRDSNTGELFF

D: TRBD1
size: .
J: TRBJ1-2
V: TRBV7-8
DNA: TGTGCCAGTTCGGGACAGGGGAATGGCTACACCTTC
CDR3: CASSGQGNGYTF

D: .
size: .
J: TRBJ2-2
V: TRBV6-1
DNA: TGTGCCAGCAGTAAGACTAGTCAAACCGGGGAGCTGTTTTTT
CDR3: CASSKTSQTGELFF

D: .
size: .
J: TRBJ1-5
V: TRBV19
DNA: TGTGCCAGTAGTATAACGGCGGGTTCTTTCAATCAGCCCCAGCATTTT
CDR3: CASSITAGSFNQPQHF

D: .
size: .
J: TRBJ2-3
V: TRBV7-8
DNA: TGTGCCAGCAGCACAACCCGGGACATGGTTTTGAGTGATACGCAGTATTTT
CDR3: CASSTTRDMVLSDTQYF

D: .
size: .
J: TRBJ2-1
V: TRBV6-5
DNA: TGTGCCAGCAGTTACTCGGAGTGGAATGAGCAGTTCTTC
CDR3: CASSYSEWNEQFF

D: TRBD1
size: once
J: TRBJ2-7
V: TRBV2
DNA: TGTGCCAGCAGTGAAGGGACAGGGAGCTCCTACGAGCAGTACTTC
CDR3: CASSEGTGSSYEQYF

D: .
size: .
J: TRBJ2-1
V: TRBV6-1
DNA: TGTGCCAGCACCGCGAGCCACAATGAGCAGTTCTTC
CDR3: CASTASHNEQFF

D: .
size: few
J: TRBJ2-7
V: TRBV28
DNA: TGTGCCAGCAGTTTATATGTTGAGGGAGCGGCGTACTTC
CDR3: CASSLYVEGAAYF

D: TRBD2
size: once
J: TRBJ2-3
V: TRBV10-1
DNA: TGCGCCAGCAGTGAGGGGACTAGCGGGGGACTCACAGATACGCAGTATTTT
CDR3: CASSEGTSGGLTDTQYF

D: TRBD1
size: .
J: TRBJ1-1
V: TRBV5-1
DNA: TGCGCCAGCAGCTCGATCCGGGACAGGGGAGACACTGAAGCTTTCTTT
CDR3: CASSSIRDRGDTEAFF

D: TRBD1
size: few
J: TRBJ2-3
V: TRBV27
DNA: TGTGCCAGCAGTATAGGGGACAGGGGAACAGATACGCAGTATTTT
CDR3: CASSIGDRGTDTQYF

D: .
size: .
J: TRBJ2-3
V: TRBV7-9
DNA: TGTGCCAGCAGCCTAGTGACAGACTCGCTCAGCCCAGATACGCAGTATTTT
CDR3: CASSLVTDSLSPDTQYF

D: .
size: once
J: TRBJ2-7
V: TRBV11-2
DNA: TGTGCCAGCAGCCAGGGGCGGGGGATACCCTACGAGCAGTACTTC
CDR3: CASSQGRGIPYEQYF

D: .
size: .
J: TRBJ2-2
V: TRBV27
DNA: TGTGCCAGCAGTTTCGGGGTGAACACCGGGGAGCTGTTTTTT
CDR3: CASSFGVNTGELFF

D: TRBD1
size: once
J: TRBJ1-6
V: TRBV7-2
DNA: TGTGCCAGCAGCGTCCGGGACAGAAATTCACCCCTCCACTTT
CDR3: CASSVRDRNSPLHF

D: .
size: .
J: TRBJ2-7
V: TRBV6-1
DNA: TGTGCCAGCAGTACCCAGGGAATTCCCCACGAGCAGTACTTC
CDR3: CASSTQGIPHEQYF

D: TRBD1
size: .
J: TRBJ1-6
V: TRBV5-3
DNA: TGTGCCAGAAGCCTACCGGGACAGGAGAGCTCCTATAATTCACCCCTCCACTTT
CDR3: CARSLPGQESSYNSPLHF

D: TRBD1
size: .
J: TRBJ2-7
V: TRBV5-4
DNA: TGTGCCAGCAGCTGGGGGGACAGGGACGAGCAGTACTTC
CDR3: CASSWGDRDEQYF

D: TRBD1
size: .
J: TRBJ2-7
V: TRBV19
DNA: TGTGCCAGTAGGGACAGGGCCTACGAGCAGTACTTC
CDR3: CASRDRAYEQYF

D: TRBD2
size: .
J: TRBJ2-3
V: TRBV7-9
DNA: TGTGCCAGCAGCTTTCAGACTAGCGGGGGGGGAGATACGCAGTATTTT
CDR3: CASSFQTSGGGDTQYF

D: TRBD1
size: .
J: TRBJ2-1
V: TRBV5-6
DNA: TGTGCCAGCAGCTTGGCGGACAGGTACAATGAGCAGTTCTTC
CDR3: CASSLADRYNEQFF

D: .
size: once
J: TRBJ2-4
V: TRBV7-2
DNA: TGTGCCAGCAGCTTAGGGCTCAAAAACATTCAGTACTTC
CDR3: CASSLGLKNIQYF

D: .
size: .
J: TRBJ2-7
V: TRBV6-6
DNA: TGTGCCAGCAGGGCAGACTACGAGCAGTACTTC
CDR3: CASRADYEQYF

D: TRBD2
size: .
J: TRBJ2-7
V: TRBV5-6
DNA: TGTGCCAGCAGCGCGGGGGGGCCTTCCTACGAGCAGTACTTC
CDR3: CASSAGGPSYEQYF

D: TRBD1
size: .
J: TRBJ2-7
V: TRBV7-8
DNA: TGTGCCAGCAGCAGACAGGGGCAATCCTACGAGCAGTACTTC
CDR3: CASSRQGQSYEQYF

D: TRBD1
size: .
J: TRBJ1-1
V: TRBV7-6
DNA: TGTGCCAGCAGCCAGACAGGGGGCGGTTCTGAAGCTTTCTTT
CDR3: CASSQTGGGSEAFF

D: .
size: .
J: TRBJ1-2
V: TRBV29-1
DNA: TGCAGCGTCGTACAGGGTGAGGGCTACACCTTC
CDR3: CSVVQGEGYTF

D: .
size: .
J: TRBJ2-7
V: TRBV29-1
DNA: TGCAGCGTTCGGACAGGGAGGGGATACGAGCAGTACTTC
CDR3: CSVRTGRGYEQYF

D: .
size: .
J: TRBJ2-3
V: TRBV6-6
DNA: TGTGCCAGCAGTCCCCTGGGGACCGCGGGAACAGATACGCAGTATTTT
CDR3: CASSPLGTAGTDTQYF

D: TRBD2
size: once
J: TRBJ2-3
V: TRBV9
DNA: TGTGCCAGCAGCGTGGGCCTAGCGGGGGGCAGAACTAGCACAGATACGCAGTATTTT
CDR3: CASSVGLAGGRTSTDTQYF

D: .
size: .
J: TRBJ1-4
V: TRBV21-1
DNA: TGTGCCAGCAGGAGAACAGGGGGAGTAACTAATGAAAAACTGTTTTTT
CDR3: CASRRTGGVTNEKLFF

D: .
size: .
J: TRBJ1-2
V: TRBV15
DNA: TGTGCCACCAGCAGGGACAGCTATGGCTACACCTTC
CDR3: CATSRDSYGYTF

D: TRBD1
size: .
J: TRBJ2-2
V: TRBV11-2
DNA: TGTGCCAGCAGCTCCCCCGGGACAGCCTACACCGGGGAGCTGTTTTTT
CDR3: CASSSPGTAYTGELFF

D: .
size: .
J: TRBJ1-5
V: TRBV7-2
DNA: TGTGCCAGCAGCTTGGTAGATAGCAATCAGCCCCAGCATTTT
CDR3: CASSLVDSNQPQHF